This TCR beta chain was sequenced during a study of cytomegalovirus exposure and HLA in healthy donors. The CDR3 consists of 17 residues. The trim removed 1 base at V and 2 bases at J, leaving 8 bases unmatched. In germline, CDR1 is SGDLS, CDR2 YYNGEE. On this clone itself: Its antigen is unknown.

In the PCR, 60 Vbeta and 13 Jbeta primers were used. The repertoire was sequenced with immunoSEQ multiplex PCR; TCRdb's copy has only in-frame clones and lacks some. This table has around 300,000 clones, about four fifths appearing once. Overall study results and limits: Most CMV-associated TCR beta chains appeared HLA-restricted in a later analysis.

The receptor was derived from a woman between 35 and 50 years old in good health and CMV-seropositive. The rearrangement joins TRBV9 to TRBJ2-3; 9 nucleotides align to TRBD1. The material sequenced was PBMCs. The CDR3 region has the DNA TGTGCCAGCAGCGTAATGGGACAGGGCGCTAACACAGATACGCAGTATTTT. Translated, it gives CASSVMGQGANTDTQYF.